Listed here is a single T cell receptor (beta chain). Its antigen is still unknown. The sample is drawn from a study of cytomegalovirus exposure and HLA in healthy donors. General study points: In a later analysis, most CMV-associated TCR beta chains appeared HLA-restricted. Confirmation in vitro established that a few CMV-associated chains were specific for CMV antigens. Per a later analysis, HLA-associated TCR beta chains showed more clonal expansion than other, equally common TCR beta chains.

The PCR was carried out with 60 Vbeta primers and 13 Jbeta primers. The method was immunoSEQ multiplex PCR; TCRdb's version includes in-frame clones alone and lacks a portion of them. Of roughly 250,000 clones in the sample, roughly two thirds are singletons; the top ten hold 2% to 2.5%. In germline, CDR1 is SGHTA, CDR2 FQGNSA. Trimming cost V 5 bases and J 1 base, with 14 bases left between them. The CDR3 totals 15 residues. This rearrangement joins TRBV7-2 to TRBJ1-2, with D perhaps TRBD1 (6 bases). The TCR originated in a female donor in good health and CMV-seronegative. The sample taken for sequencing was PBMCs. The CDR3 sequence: CASSPDRTINYGYTF. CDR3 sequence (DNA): TGTGCCAGCAGCCCCGACAGGACGATTAACTATGGCTACACCTTC.